This passage covers 9 T cell receptor beta chains from one sample sequenced in a study of T cells after yellow fever vaccination. TCRdb used MiXCR to reprocess the 5' RACE reads, holding one entry per CDR3 protein. This sample has under 600,000 distinct CDR3 sequences, with just over 20% found just once. Sequencing used PBMCs, obtained roughly 20 days after the first yellow fever vaccination. These receptors originate from a man aged 18 to 29 who received the YFV17D yellow fever vaccine.

This clonotype occurred a few times. This chain connects TRBV12-3 or TRBV12-4 to TRBJ1-2, with D perhaps matching TRBD1 (6 bases). The ends were cut back, 3 bases at V and 1 base at J, with 12 bases in the middle. The CDR3 is 15 amino acids. CDR3 loop: CASSFGGEGNYGYTF. In nucleotides, the CDR3 is TGTGCCAGCAGTTTTGGGGGCGAAGGTAACTATGGCTACACCTTC.

This clonotype has a handful of counts. The rearrangement joins TRBV4-2 to TRBJ2-1; D is perhaps TRBD1 (6 bases). This CDR3 comprises 14 residues. Trimming left V 0 bases short and J 14 bases short, with 17 bases between. Germline assignment: CDR1 LGHNA and CDR2 YNFKEQ. The CDR3 protein is CASSQDSSRGQKFF. As DNA, the CDR3 is TGTGCCAGCAGCCAAGATAGTTCTCGTGGACAGAAGTTCTTC.

The V call is TRBV12-3 or TRBV12-4, the J call TRBJ2-2; D is possibly TRBD1 or TRBD2 (6 bases each). The V end lost 3 bases, the J end lost 4 bases, and 12 bases lay between the germline ends. The CDR3 contains 15 residues. The chain's CDR3 is CASSFGGTLTGELFF. The CDR3 DNA reads as TGTGCCAGCAGTTTCGGGGGCACTCTCACCGGGGAGCTGTTTTTT.

This clonotype was counted only a few times. The genes are TRBV6-1 and TRBJ2-7; 7 bases are a match to TRBD1. CDR1 and CDR2 (germline): MNHNS, SASEGT. This CDR3 comprises 13 residues. V dropped 8 bases and J dropped 5; count of bases not matched to a gene: 9. CDR3 nucleotide sequence: TGTGCCAGCGGGGCGGACAGGCTCCACGAGCAGTACGTC. Translation gives CASGADRLHEQYV.

This clonotype was seen only a few times. The V gene is TRBV12-3 or TRBV12-4, the J gene TRBJ1-1; tentative D call: TRBD1 (6 bases). The CDR3 runs 14 residues. V dropped 7 bases and J dropped 0 bases, with 12 bases sitting between them. The CDR3 coding sequence is TGTGCCAGCACCAGACAGGTCATGAACACTGAAGCTTTCTTT. Protein sequence: CASTRQVMNTEAFF.

This clonotype was counted between two and nine times. The chain couples TRBV7-9 to TRBJ1-1; D is uncertain. Germline V gives CDR1 SEHNR, CDR2 FQNEAQ (reference sequence). This CDR3 region has 12 residues. Trimming pared 3 bases from V and 4 bases from J, leaving 6 bases between. CDR3: CASSFPGTEAFF. As DNA, the CDR3 is TGTGCCAGCAGCTTCCCGGGCACTGAAGCTTTCTTT.

At least ten counts were recorded for this clonotype. The rearrangement joins TRBV7-6 to TRBJ2-1, with TRBD2 matching over 11 bases. Unmatched junction bases numbered 0, after V lost 3 bases and J lost 2 bases. Germline loops: CDR1 SGHVS, CDR2 FNYEAQ. The CDR3 sequence is 15 residues long. The CDR3 protein is CASSFSGGAYNEQFF. CDR3 coding DNA: TGTGCCAGCAGCTTTAGCGGGGGGGCCTACAATGAGCAGTTCTTC. Filled out from reference TRBV7-6 and TRBJ2-1, the complete variable domain reads GAGVSQSPRYKVTKRGQDVALRCDPISGHVSLYWYRQALGQGPEFLTYFNYEAQQDKSGLPNDRFSAERPEGSISTLTIQRTEQRDSAMYRCASSFSGGAYNEQFFGPGTRLTVL.

CDR3 bases: TGTGCCAGCAGTTTCCCCCGCGAGCAGTACTTC. This codes for CASSFPREQYF. The rearrangement joins TRBV2 to TRBJ2-7; D uncertain. The CDR3 has 11 residues. Germline CDR1 reads SNHLY; CDR2 reads FYNNEI. The ends were cut back, 5 bases at V and 6 bases at J, with 8 bases in the middle.

The rearrangement joins TRBV30 to TRBJ2-2; D is uncertain. The ends were cut back, 0 bases at V and 4 bases at J, with 12 bases in the middle. The V gene's germline CDR1 is GTSNPN and CDR2 SVGIG (reference sequence). The length of the CDR3 is 15 residues. CDR3 loop: CAWSVSGRSTGELFF. CDR3 nucleotides: TGTGCCTGGAGTGTTTCTGGGCGCAGCACCGGGGAGCTGTTTTTT.